Reported below is one T cell receptor (beta chain). This sample stems from a study of blood T cell repertoires in COVID-19. The CDR3 covers 15 residues. Germline assignment: CDR1 LNHDA and CDR2 SQIVND (reference sequence). The V gene lost 3 bases and the J gene lost 5 bases, with 14 bases spanning the gap. Only in-frame clones appear in the TCRdb table, and some are missing; sequencing was by immunoSEQ multiplex PCR. The table lists over 45,000 clones, 90% of them singletons. This sequence was found in a man aged 50 or older with acute or convalescent COVID-19. This chain connects TRBV19 to TRBJ1-5; the D is unclear. Material for sequencing was peripheral blood. The CDR3 sequence is CASSIESGRDQPQHF. The CDR3 DNA reads as TGTGCCAGTAGTATCGAGTCCGGGAGAGATCAGCCCCAGCATTTT.